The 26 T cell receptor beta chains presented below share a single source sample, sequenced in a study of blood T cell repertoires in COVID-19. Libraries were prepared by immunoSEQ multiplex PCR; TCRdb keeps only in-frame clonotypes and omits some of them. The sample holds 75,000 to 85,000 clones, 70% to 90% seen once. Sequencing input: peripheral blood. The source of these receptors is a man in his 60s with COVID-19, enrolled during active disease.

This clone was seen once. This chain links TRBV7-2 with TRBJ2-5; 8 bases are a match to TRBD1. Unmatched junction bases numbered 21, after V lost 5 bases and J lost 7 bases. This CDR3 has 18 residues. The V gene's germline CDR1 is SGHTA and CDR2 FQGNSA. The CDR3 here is CASSPGSRQGLRRGTQYF. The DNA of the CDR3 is TGTGCCAGCAGCCCAGGGTCTCGACAGGGGTTGCGGCGAGGGACCCAGTACTTC.

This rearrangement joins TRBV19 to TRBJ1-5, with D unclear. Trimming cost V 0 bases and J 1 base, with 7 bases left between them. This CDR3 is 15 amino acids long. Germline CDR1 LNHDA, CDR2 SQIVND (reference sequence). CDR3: CASSIDLRSNQPQHF. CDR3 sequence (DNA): TGTGCCAGTAGTATAGACCTCCGGAGCAATCAGCCCCAGCATTTT.

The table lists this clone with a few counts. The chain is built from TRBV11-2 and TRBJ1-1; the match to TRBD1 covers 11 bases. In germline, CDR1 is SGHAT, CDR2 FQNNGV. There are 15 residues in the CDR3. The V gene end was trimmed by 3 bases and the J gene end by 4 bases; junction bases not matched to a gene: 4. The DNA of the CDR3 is TGTGCCAGCAGCTTCGGGACAGGGGGAGGCACTGAAGCTTTCTTT. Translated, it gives CASSFGTGGGTEAFF.

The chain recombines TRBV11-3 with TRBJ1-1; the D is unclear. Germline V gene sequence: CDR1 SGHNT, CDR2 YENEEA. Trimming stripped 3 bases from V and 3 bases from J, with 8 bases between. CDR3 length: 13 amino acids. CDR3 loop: CASSFQEDTEAFF. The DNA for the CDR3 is TGTGCCAGCAGCTTTCAAGAGGACACTGAAGCTTTCTTT.

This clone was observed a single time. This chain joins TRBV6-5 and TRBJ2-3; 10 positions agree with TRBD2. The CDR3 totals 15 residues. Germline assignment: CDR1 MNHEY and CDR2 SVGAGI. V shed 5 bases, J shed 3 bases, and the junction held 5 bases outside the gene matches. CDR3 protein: CASSQTLAGTDTQYF. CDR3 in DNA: TGTGCCAGCAGTCAAACACTAGCGGGGACAGATACGCAGTATTTT.

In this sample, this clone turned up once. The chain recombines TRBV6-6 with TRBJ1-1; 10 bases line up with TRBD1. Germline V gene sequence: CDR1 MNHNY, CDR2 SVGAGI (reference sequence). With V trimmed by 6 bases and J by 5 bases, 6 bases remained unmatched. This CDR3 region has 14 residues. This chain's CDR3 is CASSPRDRGTEAFF. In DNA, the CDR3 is TGTGCCAGCAGCCCCCGGGACAGGGGTACTGAAGCTTTCTTT.

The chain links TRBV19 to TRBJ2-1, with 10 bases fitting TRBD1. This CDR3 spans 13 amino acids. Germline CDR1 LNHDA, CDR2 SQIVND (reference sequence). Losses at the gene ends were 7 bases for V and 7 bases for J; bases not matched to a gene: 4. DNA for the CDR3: TGTGCCAGTAAAGGGACAGGGGAAAATGAGCAGTTCTTC. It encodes CASKGTGENEQFF.

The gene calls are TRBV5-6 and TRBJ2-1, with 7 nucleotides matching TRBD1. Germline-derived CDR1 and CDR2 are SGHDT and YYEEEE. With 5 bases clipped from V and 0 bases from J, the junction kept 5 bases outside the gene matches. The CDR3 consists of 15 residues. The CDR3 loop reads CASRPGGRSYNEQFF. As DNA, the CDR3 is TGTGCCAGCAGACCAGGGGGTCGCTCCTACAATGAGCAGTTCTTC.

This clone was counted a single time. CDR3 in amino acids: CASSSWGGENSPLHF. The DNA of the CDR3 is TGTGCCAGCAGCTCTTGGGGCGGAGAAAATTCACCCCTCCACTTT. The V and J genes are TRBV28 and TRBJ1-6, with a tentative D call TRBD1 (5 bases). The CDR3 has 15 residues. Germline V lookup: CDR1 MDHEN, CDR2 SYDVKM. V lost 6 bases and J lost 7, with 16 bases in between.

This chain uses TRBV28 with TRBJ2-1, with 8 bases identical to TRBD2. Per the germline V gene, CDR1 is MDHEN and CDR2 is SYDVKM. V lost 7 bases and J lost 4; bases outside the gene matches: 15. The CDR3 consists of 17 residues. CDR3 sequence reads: CASIPSWGLGGYNEQFF. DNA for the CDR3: TGTGCCAGCATCCCTTCTTGGGGACTAGGGGGGTACAATGAGCAGTTCTTC.

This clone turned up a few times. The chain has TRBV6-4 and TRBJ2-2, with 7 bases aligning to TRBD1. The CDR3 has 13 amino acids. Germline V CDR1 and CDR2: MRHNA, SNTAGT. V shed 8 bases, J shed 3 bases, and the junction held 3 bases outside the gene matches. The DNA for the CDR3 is TGTGCCAGCCGGACAGGTGACACCGGGGAGCTGTTTTTT. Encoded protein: CASRTGDTGELFF.

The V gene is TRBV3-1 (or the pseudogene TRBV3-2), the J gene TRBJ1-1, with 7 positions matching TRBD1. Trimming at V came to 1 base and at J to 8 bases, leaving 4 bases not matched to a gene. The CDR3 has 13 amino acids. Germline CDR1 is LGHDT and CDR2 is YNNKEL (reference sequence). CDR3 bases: TGTGCCAGCAGCCAAGGGGCACAGGGGGAAGCTTTCTTT. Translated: CASSQGAQGEAFF.

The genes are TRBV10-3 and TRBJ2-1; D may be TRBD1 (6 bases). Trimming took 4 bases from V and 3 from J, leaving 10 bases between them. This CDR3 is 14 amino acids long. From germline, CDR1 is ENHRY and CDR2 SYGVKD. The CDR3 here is CAISGRTDYNEQFF. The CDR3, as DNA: TGTGCCATCAGTGGACGGACAGACTACAATGAGCAGTTCTTC.

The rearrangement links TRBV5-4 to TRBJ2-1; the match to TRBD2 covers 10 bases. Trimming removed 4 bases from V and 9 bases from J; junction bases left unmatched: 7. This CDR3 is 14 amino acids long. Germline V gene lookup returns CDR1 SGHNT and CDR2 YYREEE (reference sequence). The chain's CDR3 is CASSPRLAGVEQFF. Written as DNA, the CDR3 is TGTGCCAGCAGCCCTCGGCTAGCGGGAGTTGAGCAGTTCTTC.

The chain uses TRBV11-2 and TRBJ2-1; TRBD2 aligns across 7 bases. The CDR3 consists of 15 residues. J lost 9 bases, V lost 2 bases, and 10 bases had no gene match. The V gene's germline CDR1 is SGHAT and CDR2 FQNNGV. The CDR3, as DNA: TGTGCCAGCAGCTTAACCTGGGAGGGTCGGGTTGAGCAGTTCTTC. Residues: CASSLTWEGRVEQFF.

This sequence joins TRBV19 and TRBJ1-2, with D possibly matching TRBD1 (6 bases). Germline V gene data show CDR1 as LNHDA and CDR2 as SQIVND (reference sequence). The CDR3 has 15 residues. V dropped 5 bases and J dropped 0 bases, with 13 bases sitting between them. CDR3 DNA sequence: TGTGCCAGTAGTCACCGGGACAATACTAACTATGGCTACACCTTC. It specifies CASSHRDNTNYGYTF.

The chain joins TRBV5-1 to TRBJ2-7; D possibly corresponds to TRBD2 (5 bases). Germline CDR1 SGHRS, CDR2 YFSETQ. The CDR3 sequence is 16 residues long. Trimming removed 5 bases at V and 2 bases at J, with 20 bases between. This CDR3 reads CASRDRKADPPYEQYF. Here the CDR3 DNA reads TGCGCCAGCAGAGACCGGAAAGCGGACCCTCCCTACGAGCAGTACTTC.

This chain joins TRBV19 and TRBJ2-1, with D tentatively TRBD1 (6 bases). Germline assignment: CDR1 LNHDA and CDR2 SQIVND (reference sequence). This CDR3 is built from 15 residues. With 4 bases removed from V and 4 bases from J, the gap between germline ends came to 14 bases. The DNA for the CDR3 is TGTGCCAGTAGTAGTTCCCGGACAGCTTACAATGAGCAGTTCTTC. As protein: CASSSSRTAYNEQFF.

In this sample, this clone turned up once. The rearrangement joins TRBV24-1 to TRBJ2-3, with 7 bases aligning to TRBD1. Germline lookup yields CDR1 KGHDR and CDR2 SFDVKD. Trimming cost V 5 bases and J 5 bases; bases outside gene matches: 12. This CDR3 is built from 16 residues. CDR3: CATSVLGGYDLDTQYF. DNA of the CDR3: TGTGCCACCAGTGTACTAGGGGGCTATGATTTAGATACGCAGTATTTT.

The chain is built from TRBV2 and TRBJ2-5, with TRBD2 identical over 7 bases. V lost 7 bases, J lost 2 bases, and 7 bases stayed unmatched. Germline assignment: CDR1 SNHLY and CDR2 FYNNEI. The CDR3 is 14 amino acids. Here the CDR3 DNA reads TGTGCCAGCAACCTAGCGGAGCTTCAAGAGACCCAGTACTTC. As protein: CASNLAELQETQYF.

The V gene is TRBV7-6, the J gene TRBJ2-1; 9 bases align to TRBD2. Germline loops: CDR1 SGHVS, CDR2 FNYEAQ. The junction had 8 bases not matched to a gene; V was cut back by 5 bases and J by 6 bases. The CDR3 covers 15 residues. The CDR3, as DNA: TGTGCCAGCAGCACAATAGCGGGAGCCTTCAATGAGCAGTTCTTC. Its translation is CASSTIAGAFNEQFF.

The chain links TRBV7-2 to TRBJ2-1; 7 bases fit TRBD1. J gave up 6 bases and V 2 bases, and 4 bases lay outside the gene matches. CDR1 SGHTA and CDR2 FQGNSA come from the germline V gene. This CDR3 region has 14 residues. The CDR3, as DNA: TGTGCCAGCAGCTTATGGGCAGGGGGCAATGAGCAGTTCTTC. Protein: CASSLWAGGNEQFF.

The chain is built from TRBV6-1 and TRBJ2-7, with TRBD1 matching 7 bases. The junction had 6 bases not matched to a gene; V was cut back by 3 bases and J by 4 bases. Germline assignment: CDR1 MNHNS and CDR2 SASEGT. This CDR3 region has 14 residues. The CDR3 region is CASSEFGQVYEQYF. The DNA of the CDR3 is TGTGCCAGCAGTGAGTTTGGACAGGTGTACGAGCAGTACTTC.

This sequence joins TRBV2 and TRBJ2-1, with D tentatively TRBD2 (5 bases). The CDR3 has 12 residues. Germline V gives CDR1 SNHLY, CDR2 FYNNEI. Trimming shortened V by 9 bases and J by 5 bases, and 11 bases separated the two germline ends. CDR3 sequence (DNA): TGTGCCAGTAGCCTGGGAGACAATGAGCAGTTCTTC. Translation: CASSLGDNEQFF.

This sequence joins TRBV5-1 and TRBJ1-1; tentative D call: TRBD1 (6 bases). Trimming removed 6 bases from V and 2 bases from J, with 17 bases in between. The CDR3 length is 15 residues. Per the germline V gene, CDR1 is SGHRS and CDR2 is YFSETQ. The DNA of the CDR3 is TGCGCCAGCACCGTGACAGGTCAGGTAAACACTGAAGCTTTCTTT. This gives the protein CASTVTGQVNTEAFF.

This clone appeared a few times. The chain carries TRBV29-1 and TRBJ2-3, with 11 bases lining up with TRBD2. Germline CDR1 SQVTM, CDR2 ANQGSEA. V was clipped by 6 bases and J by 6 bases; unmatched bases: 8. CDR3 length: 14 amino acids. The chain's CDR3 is CSVETSGKGDTQYF. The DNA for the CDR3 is TGCAGCGTAGAGACTAGCGGGAAGGGGGATACGCAGTATTTT.